Listed here is a single TCR beta chain. Sequenced by immunoSEQ multiplex PCR; TCRdb stores in-frame clones only, minus some. The table includes about 95,000 clones, about two thirds detected once. The sample originates from a study of fetal regulatory T cell absence and autoimmunity. CDR3 length equals 14 residues. The germline V gene encodes CDR1 MNHNS and CDR2 SASEGT. The junction had 9 bases not matched to a gene; V was cut back by 4 bases and J by 11 bases. The origin of this receptor is a male donor with IPEX syndrome. The J gene is TRBJ1-1, the V gene TRBV6-1, with 11 bases fitting TRBD1. Sequenced material: pancreas tissue. Written as DNA, the CDR3 is TGTGCCAGCAGTGGATGGACAGGGGGCTGGGAGGCTTTCTTT. Translating gives CASSGWTGGWEAFF.